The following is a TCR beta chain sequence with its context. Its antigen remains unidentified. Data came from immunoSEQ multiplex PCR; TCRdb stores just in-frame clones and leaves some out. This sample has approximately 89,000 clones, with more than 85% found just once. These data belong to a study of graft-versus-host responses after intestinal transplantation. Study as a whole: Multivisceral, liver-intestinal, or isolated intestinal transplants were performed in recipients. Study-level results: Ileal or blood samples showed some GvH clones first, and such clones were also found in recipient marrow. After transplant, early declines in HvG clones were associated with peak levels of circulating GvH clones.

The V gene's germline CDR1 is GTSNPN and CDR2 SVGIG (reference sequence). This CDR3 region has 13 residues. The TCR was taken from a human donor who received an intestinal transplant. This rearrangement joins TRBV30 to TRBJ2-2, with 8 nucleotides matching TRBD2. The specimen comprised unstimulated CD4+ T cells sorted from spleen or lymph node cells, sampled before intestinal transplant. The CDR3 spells CSWGLAGTGELFF. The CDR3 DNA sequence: TGTTCATGGGGCCTAGCGGGCACCGGGGAGCTGTTTTTT.